These 22 T cell receptor beta chains share one sample of origin, sequenced in a study of blood T cell repertoires in COVID-19. The method was immunoSEQ multiplex PCR; TCRdb's version includes in-frame clones alone and lacks a portion of them. The sample records 450,000 or so clones, 75% to 90% being singletons. Sequencing input: peripheral blood. Source of these receptors: a woman between 40 and 50 years old with COVID-19, enrolled during active disease.

CDR3 in DNA: TGCGCCAGCAGCCAGGGACAGGGGGGCTACACCTTC. It specifies CASSQGQGGYTF. The chain joins TRBV5-1 to TRBJ1-2, with TRBD1 matching over 10 bases. J gave up 8 bases and V 4 bases, and 2 bases lay outside the gene matches. This CDR3 spans 12 amino acids. Germline-derived CDR1 and CDR2 are SGHRS and YFSETQ.

V and J are TRBV11-1 and TRBJ1-2, with D maybe TRBD1 (6 bases). V lost 2 bases and J 3 bases, leaving 10 bases between the germline ends. This CDR3 has 14 amino acids. The V gene's germline CDR1 is SGHAT and CDR2 FQDESV (reference sequence). The CDR3 loop reads CASSLLQGYYGYTF. CDR3 in DNA: TGTGCCAGCAGCTTACTTCAGGGGTACTATGGCTACACCTTC.

The J gene is TRBJ2-5, the V gene TRBV25-1; 10 positions match TRBD2. Germline CDR1 and CDR2: MGHDK and SYGVNS. The CDR3 consists of 12 residues. J was trimmed by 13 bases and V by 4 bases; bases with no gene match: 6. CDR3 loop: CASSGAGTSVYF. In DNA, the CDR3 is TGTGCCAGCAGTGGGGCCGGGACTAGCGTGTACTTC.

The V gene is TRBV18, the J gene TRBJ1-5; 10 bases are a match to TRBD1. Germline V gives CDR1 KGHSH, CDR2 LQKENI. The CDR3 is 16 amino acids. The V segment lost 5 bases and the J segment 1 base; nucleotides outside the gene matches: 5. CDR3 amino acids: CASSSGQGGSNQPQHF. DNA of the CDR3: TGTGCCAGCTCATCCGGACAGGGGGGAAGCAATCAGCCCCAGCATTTT.

The chain recombines TRBV7-8 with TRBJ2-7; D perhaps matches TRBD2 (6 bases). The CDR3 spans 18 residues. CDR1 and CDR2 (germline): SGHVS, FQNEAQ. V lost 0 bases and J 3 bases, leaving 21 bases between the germline ends. The DNA of the CDR3 is TGTGCCAGCAGCTTAGCGTTTATGGGGGACTCCGCGCTCTACGAGCAGTACTTC. It codes for CASSLAFMGDSALYEQYF.

V and J are TRBV19 and TRBJ2-5; TRBD2 matches 11 bases. This CDR3 has 16 residues. V shed 11 bases and J 1 base; nucleotides not matched to a gene: 12. Looked up from germline, CDR1 is LNHDA and CDR2 is SQIVND (reference sequence). This CDR3 is CASSGSSGRPQETQYF. The CDR3 bases are TGTGCCTCGTCGGGCTCTAGCGGGAGGCCCCAAGAGACCCAGTACTTC.

This clone was seen just once. The rearrangement joins TRBV5-6 to TRBJ2-2, with unresolved D. Germline CDR1 is SGHDT and CDR2 is YYEEEE. Deletions cut 2 bases from V and 6 bases from J, with 8 bases between. CDR3 length equals 13 residues. The CDR3 is CASSLQSSGELFF. CDR3 bases: TGTGCCAGCAGCTTACAGAGCTCCGGGGAGCTGTTTTTT.

V and J are TRBV7-9 and TRBJ2-7, with TRBD1 matching 7 bases. CDR3 size: 14 residues. V lost 4 bases to trimming and J lost 6 bases; unmatched junction nucleotides: 9. Germline-derived CDR1 and CDR2 are SEHNR and FQNEAQ (reference sequence). The CDR3: CASSSEHDRAEQYF. CDR3 in DNA: TGTGCCAGCAGCTCAGAACACGACAGGGCCGAGCAGTACTTC.

J is TRBJ2-1 and V is TRBV7-2, with 9 bases lining up with TRBD2. The CDR3 has 14 residues. Trimming took 5 bases from V and 7 from J; bases not matched to a gene: 6. CDR1 is SGHTA, CDR2 FQGNSA, per germline. The CDR3 is CASSIGLARNEQFF. CDR3 sequence (DNA): TGTGCCAGCAGCATCGGACTAGCGCGAAATGAGCAGTTCTTC.

The rearrangement uses TRBV4-1 and TRBJ1-1, with TRBD1 matching 7 bases. V shed 4 bases, J shed 6 bases, and the junction held 8 bases outside the gene matches. CDR1 is MGHRA, CDR2 YSYEKL, per germline. The CDR3 covers 14 residues. The CDR3 protein is CASSLTGDRAEAFF. CDR3 DNA: TGCGCCAGCAGCCTCACAGGGGATAGGGCTGAAGCTTTCTTT.

This clone showed up just once. The genes are TRBV6-1 and TRBJ2-7, with 7 nucleotides matching TRBD2. Germline CDR1 reads MNHNS; CDR2 reads SASEGT. Losses at the gene ends were 2 bases for V and 0 bases for J; bases not matched to a gene: 4. CDR3 length: 15 residues. The CDR3 coding sequence is TGTGCCAGCAGTGAAATTGGGGGGGGCTCCTACGAGCAGTACTTC. Its translation: CASSEIGGGSYEQYF.

The V and J genes are TRBV7-3 and TRBJ1-1; 8 nucleotides agree with TRBD1. V shed 4 bases, J shed 5 bases, and the junction held 9 bases outside the gene matches. The germline gives CDR1 SGHTA, CDR2 FQGTGA. The length of the CDR3 is 15 residues. The CDR3 DNA follows: TGTGCCAGCAGCTCGACAGGGGCTAGAAGTACTGAAGCTTTCTTT. Protein sequence: CASSSTGARSTEAFF.

The chain uses TRBV7-9 and TRBJ2-3; tentatively, D is TRBD1 (7 bases). The CDR3 contains 11 residues. V was trimmed by 1 base and J by 14 bases, leaving 10 bases between them. Germline V gene sequence: CDR1 SEHNR, CDR2 FQNEAQ (reference sequence). The chain's CDR3 is CASSLGQGLYF. CDR3 sequence (DNA): TGTGCCAGCAGCTTAGGACAGGGACTGTATTTT. The whole variable domain, filled in from reference TRBV7-9 and TRBJ2-3, reads DTGVSQNPRHKITKRGQNVTFRCDPISEHNRLYWYRQTLGQGPEFLTYFQNEAQLEKSRLLSDRFSAERPKGSFSTLEIQRTEQGDSAMYLCASSLGQGLYFGPGTRLTVL.

This clone was seen a single time. The chain combines TRBV6-5 with TRBJ1-1, with D possibly being TRBD1 (6 bases). This CDR3 contains 16 residues. V lost 0 bases to trimming and J lost 1 base, with 12 bases between them. Germline V gene data show CDR1 as MNHEY and CDR2 as SVGAGI. The CDR3 protein is CASSYSTGWANTEAFF. The DNA of the CDR3 is TGTGCCAGCAGTTACTCGACAGGATGGGCGAACACTGAAGCTTTCTTT.

V usage is TRBV6-5 and J usage is TRBJ2-7; weak D call: TRBD2 (7 bases). The CDR3 spans 15 residues. Germline V gene sequence: CDR1 MNHEY, CDR2 SVGAGI. Deletions cut 7 bases from V and 4 bases from J, with 20 bases between. The CDR3 DNA sequence: TGTGCCAGCACCAGGGGAGGGAGTACCCCATACGAGCAGTACTTC. Its protein product is CASTRGGSTPYEQYF.

V is TRBV30 and J is TRBJ2-3; D is perhaps TRBD1 (5 bases). The germline V and J ends were trimmed by 2 bases and 2 bases, with 8 bases remaining between them. From germline, CDR1 is GTSNPN and CDR2 SVGIG (reference sequence). CDR3 length: 13 residues. CDR3: CAWSKGATDTQYF. The CDR3 bases are TGTGCCTGGAGTAAAGGGGCCACAGATACGCAGTATTTT.

The chain carries TRBV7-9 and TRBJ2-1, with 13 bases aligning to TRBD2. The CDR3 spans 15 residues. Germline lookup yields CDR1 SEHNR and CDR2 FQNEAQ (reference sequence). The trim removed 6 bases at V and 6 bases at J, leaving 5 bases unmatched. Here the CDR3 DNA reads TGTGCCAGCAGGGTTACTAGCGGGGGGGCCAATGAGCAGTTCTTC. As protein: CASRVTSGGANEQFF. Full variable domain (remainder filled in from reference TRBV7-9 and TRBJ2-1): DTGVSQNPRHKITKRGQNVTFRCDPISEHNRLYWYRQTLGQGPEFLTYFQNEAQLEKSRLLSDRFSAERPKGSFSTLEIQRTEQGDSAMYLCASRVTSGGANEQFFGPGTRLTVL.

This clone was seen only once. Other nucleotide sequences in the sample specify the same CDR3. V and J are TRBV9 and TRBJ1-1, with D perhaps TRBD1 (5 bases). V lost 2 bases, J lost 0 bases, and 11 bases lay in between. The CDR3 extends over 15 amino acids. Germline CDR1 SGDLS, CDR2 YYNGEE. CDR3 region: CASSVGGRLNTEAFF. The CDR3 bases are TGTGCCAGCAGCGTGGGGGGACGGTTGAACACTGAAGCTTTCTTT.

This clone was seen a few times. The rearrangement joins TRBV7-2 to TRBJ2-1; unclear D gene. Per the germline V gene, CDR1 is SGHTA and CDR2 is FQGNSA. V dropped 4 bases and J dropped 7 bases, with 11 bases sitting between them. This CDR3 is built from 13 residues. The DNA for the CDR3 is TGTGCCAGCAGCTCCTACCTCGGGAATGAGCAGTTCTTC. Its protein product is CASSSYLGNEQFF.

This sequence joins TRBV28 and TRBJ2-4; 7 nucleotides match TRBD1. J gave up 7 bases and V 2 bases, and 5 bases lay outside the gene matches. This CDR3 is built from 14 residues. CDR1 and CDR2 (germline): MDHEN, SYDVKM. The CDR3 DNA reads TGTGCCAGCAGTTTAGAACAGGGGAAGAACATTCAGTACTTC. Translated: CASSLEQGKNIQYF.

The rearrangement joins TRBV19 to TRBJ2-7; 8 bases agree with TRBD2. The CDR3 length is 14 residues. CDR1 LNHDA and CDR2 SQIVND come from the germline V gene (reference sequence). Trimming cost V 5 bases and J 3 bases; bases outside gene matches: 6. The CDR3 DNA reads as TGTGCCAGTAGTCGGGGGGGGATGGTCTACGAGCAGTACTTC. This sequence encodes CASSRGGMVYEQYF.

The chain has TRBV5-6 and TRBJ1-1, with a weak D call TRBD1 (6 bases). CDR1 and CDR2 (germline): SGHDT, YYEEEE. There are 14 residues in the CDR3. V was pared by 0 bases and J by 5 bases, with 11 bases between. CDR3 region: CASSLGTGRTEAFF. CDR3 nucleotides: TGTGCCAGCAGCTTGGGTACAGGGAGAACTGAAGCTTTCTTT.